This is a list of T cell receptor beta chains from one sample in a study of T-cell reconstitution after alpha-beta-depleted transplantation in children. In TCRdb, the PCR reads were re-called with MiXCR into one record per CDR3 protein. The sample has hundreds of thousands of distinct CDR3 sequences; approximately 10% are singletons. The material sequenced was PBMCs from the stem cell graft donor, taken from the stem cell graft. The receptors derive from a human donor who donated a stem cell graft to a child with acute myeloid leukemia. The conserved cysteine and the conserved F or W are not part of the CDR3 here. A D gene is named only where the DNA matches it firmly.

v_call,d_call,j_call,cdr3_aa
TRBV10-3,TRBD2,TRBJ2-5,ATGTTAKETQY
TRBV20-1,.,TRBJ2-3,SAKGPVTDTQY
TRBV5-1,.,TRBJ2-3,ASSLDPGSTDTQY
TRBV28,TRBD2,TRBJ2-3,ASSRTGTSRKY
TRBV4-3,.,TRBJ2-1,ASSQERVFNEQF
TRBV20-1,TRBD1,TRBJ2-1,SAVPGTGHYNEQF
TRBV7-3,.,TRBJ2-4,ASSDRDGAKNIQY
TRBV28,.,TRBJ2-5,ASSFNSGRETQY
TRBV6-2/TRBV6-3,TRBD2,TRBJ2-3,ASSDRGSWTDTQY
TRBV6-5,TRBD2,TRBJ2-3,ASSNLAGTTDTQY
TRBV29-1,TRBD2,TRBJ2-2,SGMGLAGLSTGELF
TRBV30,.,TRBJ1-1,AWRGEANTEAF
TRBV20-1,TRBD2,TRBJ2-5,SAEGLAGGRETQY
TRBV12-3/TRBV12-4,.,TRBJ2-7,ASSLEMPLYEQY
TRBV29-1,.,TRBJ1-2,SIEQGSRNGYT
TRBV20-1,.,TRBJ2-1,SARGRGGTVYNEQF
TRBV18,.,TRBJ2-5,ASSPLPGQPQKTTQY
TRBV10-3,.,TRBJ1-5,AISGAGQPQH
TRBV20-1,TRBD2,TRBJ2-3,SAAREARGDTQY
TRBV12-5,.,TRBJ2-5,ASGLGYLETQY
TRBV20-1,TRBD2,TRBJ2-7,SARPRLAGEYEQY
TRBV20-1,.,TRBJ1-1,SARTYPGGTEAF
TRBV3-1,.,TRBJ2-7,ASSQDLRSEQY
TRBV7-9,.,TRBJ1-1,ASSPTGPTSSTEAF
TRBV19,.,TRBJ1-3,ASAPPGLGGNTIY
TRBV30,.,TRBJ1-4,AWSVNEKLF
TRBV2,.,TRBJ2-3,ASSERRTPDTQY
TRBV5-5,.,TRBJ2-6,ASSLLGESGANVLT
TRBV20-1,.,TRBJ2-7,SASPSFRYEQY
TRBV18,.,TRBJ2-2,ASSPGHGELF
TRBV7-2,TRBD1,TRBJ2-3,ASSPRQGGSTDTQY
TRBV12-3/TRBV12-4,.,TRBJ2-1,ASSLLGSGDNEQF
TRBV30,TRBD2,TRBJ2-7,AWSLAGGSYEQY
TRBV28,TRBD2,TRBJ2-7,ASSLSSGTKPYEQY
TRBV11-2,TRBD2,TRBJ2-1,ASSPRGGLAGGRGNEQF
TRBV5-1,TRBD1,TRBJ1-2,ASSPTRQGGYGYT
TRBV5-1,.,TRBJ2-7,ASSFGSLDQRVSSYEQY
TRBV20-1,.,TRBJ1-4,SAHPTGRTNEKLF
TRBV3-1,.,TRBJ1-2,ASSQADRPGVNYGYT
TRBV29-1,TRBD2,TRBJ2-5,SVSAGALQETQY
TRBV6-1,TRBD2,TRBJ2-5,ASSPRTSGPGGSQETQY
TRBV7-9,.,TRBJ2-7,ASSLDPSSYEQY
TRBV7-3,.,TRBJ2-2,ASSFPNTRELF
TRBV28,TRBD1,TRBJ2-7,ASSLGQGNEQY
TRBV7-8,.,TRBJ2-1,ASSLTTGQYNEQF
TRBV7-2,.,TRBJ1-1,ASSLQPDITEAF
TRBV6-4,.,TRBJ1-2,ASRPGLNYGYT
TRBV2,TRBD2,TRBJ2-7,ASSVPSGVSYEQY
TRBV12-3/TRBV12-4,.,TRBJ2-2,ASSFRLANGELF
TRBV5-6,.,TRBJ2-1,ASSLEQYNMNEQF
TRBV6-1,.,TRBJ2-7,ASSDRDSPLEQY
TRBV12-3/TRBV12-4,.,TRBJ2-2,ASSLISRAGELF
TRBV5-1,.,TRBJ1-1,ASSLEGAMEAF
TRBV2,TRBD1,TRBJ2-5,ASRPGQGLETQY
TRBV7-2,.,TRBJ1-2,ASSLTGILGYT
TRBV19,TRBD2,TRBJ2-7,ASSTPSAAGGRYEQY